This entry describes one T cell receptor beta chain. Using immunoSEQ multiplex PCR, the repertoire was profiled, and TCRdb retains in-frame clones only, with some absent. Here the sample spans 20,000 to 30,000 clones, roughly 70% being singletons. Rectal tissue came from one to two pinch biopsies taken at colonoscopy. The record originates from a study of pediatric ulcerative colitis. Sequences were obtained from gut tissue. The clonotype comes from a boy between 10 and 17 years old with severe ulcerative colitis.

This chain's CDR3 is CASSSLPLQGGTEAFF. The DNA of the CDR3 is TGTGCCAGCAGCTCCTTACCTCTACAGGGGGGGACTGAAGCTTTCTTT. This chain uses TRBV7-6 with TRBJ1-1; 8 bases align to TRBD1. Germline V gene lookup returns CDR1 SGHVS and CDR2 FNYEAQ. The CDR3 sequence is 16 residues long. J gave up 5 bases and V 4 bases, and 12 bases lay outside the gene matches.